The sequence of this TCR beta chain was determined in a study of cytomegalovirus exposure and HLA in healthy donors. Study outcomes and limitations: In vitro experiments confirmed that three CMV-associated chains were specific for CMV antigens.

In the PCR, 60 Vbeta and 13 Jbeta primers were used. The protocol was immunoSEQ multiplex PCR, while the TCRdb copy is restricted to in-frame clones and leaves out a portion. The sample holds around 86,000 clones, about 8% seen once. This clone was seen more than once but under ten times. Its antigen is currently unknown. Germline values: CDR1 SEHNR, CDR2 FQNEAQ (reference sequence). The V gene lost 5 bases and the J gene lost 6 bases, with 15 bases spanning the gap. This CDR3 is built from 14 residues. The V gene is TRBV7-9, the J gene TRBJ2-3; tentatively, D is TRBD2 (6 bases). This TCR was sampled from a man aged 45-60 years in good health and CMV-seronegative. The specimen was PBMCs. The CDR3 spells CASSRGAIGDTQYF. The CDR3 DNA is TGTGCCAGCAGCCGCGGGGCCATCGGGGATACGCAGTATTTT.